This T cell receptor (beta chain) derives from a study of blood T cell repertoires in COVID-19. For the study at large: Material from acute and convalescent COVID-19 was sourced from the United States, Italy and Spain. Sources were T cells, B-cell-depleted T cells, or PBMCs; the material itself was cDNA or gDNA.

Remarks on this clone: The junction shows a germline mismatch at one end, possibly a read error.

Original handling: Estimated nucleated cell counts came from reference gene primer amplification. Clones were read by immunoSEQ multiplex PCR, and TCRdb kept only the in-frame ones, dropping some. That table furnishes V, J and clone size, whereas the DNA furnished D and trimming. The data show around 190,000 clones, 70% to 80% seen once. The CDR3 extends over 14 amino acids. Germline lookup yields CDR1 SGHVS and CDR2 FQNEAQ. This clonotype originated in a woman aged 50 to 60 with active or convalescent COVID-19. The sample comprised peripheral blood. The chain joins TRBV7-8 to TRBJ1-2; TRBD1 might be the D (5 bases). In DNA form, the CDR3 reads TGTGCCAACAGCTTAGCGCTAGGGGAGGGGAGCTACACCTTC. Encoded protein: CANSLALGEGSYTF.